Described below is a single T cell receptor (beta chain) sequence and its context. The antigen it binds to is not known. No per-base quality is available; no much larger clone lies one base away. Using the deep immunoSEQ assay, multiplex PCR amplified TCR CDR3 regions from genomic DNA. For each cell subset, the extracted genomic DNA was distributed evenly across all wells of several immunoSEQ 96-well plates, and each plate served as one replicate. For sorted subsets, approximately 0.2 ug of genomic DNA, equivalent to some 33,000 T cell genomes, went into each replicate PCR. Purified libraries were quantified with a Qubit 3.0 fluorometer, sized on a Bioanalyzer 2100, and re-quantified with the KAPA Library Quantification kit. A separate single-read 150-cycle Illumina NextSeq 550 flow cell was used to sequence each immunoSEQ 96-well plate. On the study's bioinformatics: The immunoSEQ output contained only junctional sequences without quality scores, so filtering could not match that applied to full-length reads. To assign V/J genes and CDR3, sequences were annotated using PyIR, a Python wrapper for IgBLAST v1.9, with IMGT germline references. Any read was removed if the V/J assignment was weak (E-value above 1e-6), the CDR3 was missing, or the read contained stop codons, out-of-frame junctions, or ambiguous translated residues. A V3J clonotype was defined by an identical inferred V gene, J gene, and CDR3 amino acid sequence. The percentage overlap between two repertoires was calculated by dividing the number of shared unique clonotypes by the size of the smaller repertoire. RTK rarefaction, the Chao1 estimator, and Recon v2.1 estimates of unobserved clonotypes were used to assess repertoire richness. For all TCRbeta clonotypes obtained by the gDNA method from four donors, generation probabilities were computed with OLGA. In TCRdb, the immuneACCESS table is reduced to in-frame sequences with V and J assigned. These tables do not hold every clone; where another copy was compared, an unresolved V gene accounts for under half, and the others remain unexplained. D and trimming were read from the DNA, whereas the V and J calls and clone size are those reported in that table. The sample has some 1 million clones on record, about 70% of them singletons. Of the sample, around 1.4% is held by the ten largest clones.

According to the germline V gene, CDR1 reads MRHNA and CDR2 reads SNTAGT. Trimming leaves V shorter by 9 bases and J shorter by 2 bases, with the junction holding 2 bases beyond the gene matches. Its CDR3 holds 13 amino acids, cysteine through phenylalanine. Only the CDR3 DNA stays, 39 bases, in frame from base 1. This sample is drawn from a study of shared clonotypes between healthy human individuals (dated by TCRdb to 2019 to 2021). Regarding the complete study: Two women and three men aged 18 to 49 years were included in the cohort. For each donor, three plates each were used for CD4 naive and CD4 memory, two plates were used for CD8 naive, and one plate was used for CD8 memory. To estimate repertoire size and how much clonotypes are shared between individuals, the study performed deep sequencing of blood TCR repertoires from a few healthy adults. To increase sequencing depth and limit assay-specific biases, TCR repertoire library preparation and sequencing were carried out by different laboratories using diverse techniques. Per donor, leukapheresis produced somewhere between about 0.94 and 8.9 billion PBMCs. What the research found in general, with its limitations: Higher generation probabilities were observed for clonotypes shared by all four sorted-subset donors than for non-shared clonotypes. Even with the large sequencing depth, rarefaction of the sorted-subset datasets indicated that sequencing was incomplete. Pairwise subsampling indicated that sequencing depth was expected to affect the degree of clonotype sharing among donors. Naive subsets generally had larger estimated clonotype richness than memory subsets did. Because the study included a small number of donors, the genetic and exposure-history diversity represented was limited. Sampling was restricted to blood, and TCR repertoires in tissues likely differ from the TCR repertoires found in blood. Approximately 4.8% of naive CD4, 3.5% of naive CD8, around 2.3% of memory CD4, and approximately 0.39% of memory CD8 clonotypes were shared across a few donors.

Donors were healthy HIV-negative adults with no recently reported acute infections or vaccinations. All donors were Caucasian adults living in Nashville, Tennessee, USA. Magnetic negative selection was used to enrich CD4+ T cells, after which naive cells were positively selected on CD45RA and the negative fraction became the memory subset. Blood was obtained by leukapheresis, after which PBMCs were separated by Ficoll-Histopaque density gradient centrifugation and cryopreserved in liquid nitrogen vapor phase. Purity and quantity of every magnetically sorted T cell population were checked by analytical flow cytometry. Genomic DNA was isolated from each sorted fraction and quantified by UV absorbance on a Nanodrop 2000c.

The chain joins TRBV6-4 to TRBJ2-1; 9 bases in the junction line up with TRBD1. The sequence was obtained from a man in his late teens or twenties in good health. The sample taken for sequencing was memory CD4+ T cells sorted from blood. The cell subset or site label here, explained by the study, means: CD45RA-negative fraction. The CDR3 sequence is CASGQGPYNEQFF. At the DNA level, the sequence is TGTGCCAGTGGACAGGGGCCCTACAATGAGCAGTTCTTC.